This TCR beta chain came from a study of cytomegalovirus exposure and HLA in healthy donors. The study's findings and limits: Excluded were some V segments that proved indistinguishable, including TRBV6-2 and TRBV6-3. Confirmation was obtained in vitro that a few CMV-associated chains are specific for CMV antigens. Most TCR sequences were seen very rarely across donors, but some public TCRs occurred in many.

As regards this clone: What it binds is not known. Different DNA sequences within this sample yield the same CDR3.

This PCR relied on a set of 60 Vbeta primers and 13 Jbeta primers. Clones were read by immunoSEQ multiplex PCR, and TCRdb kept only the in-frame ones, dropping some. The repertoire holds fewer than 250,000 clones, with around four fifths as singletons. The CDR3 has 14 residues. The germline gives CDR1 SGHNT, CDR2 YYREEE (reference sequence). V lost 0 bases to trimming and J lost 1 base; unmatched junction nucleotides: 0. Sequencing was done on a sample of PBMCs. The receptor's source is a woman in her 50s in good health and CMV-seropositive. The chain is built from TRBV5-4 and TRBJ1-1; 7 nucleotides line up with TRBD1. The CDR3 DNA follows: TGTGCCAGCAGCTTGGGGGACAGGAACACTGAAGCTTTCTTT. Amino acids: CASSLGDRNTEAFF.